This TCR beta chain was captured by sequencing in a study of cytomegalovirus exposure and HLA in healthy donors. Background on the study: An earlier analysis identified 120 million or so unique TCR beta sequences in 150 million to 200 million T cells.

A note on this clone: Its antigen is as yet unknown.

General study findings and limits: Overall, approximately 180 TCR beta chains were annotated as cytomegalovirus-associated. Later analysis demonstrated an association between a missense DCLRE1C variant and TCR beta V- and J-gene trimming. A later analysis revealed that TCR association rates differed between HLA loci, peaking at DRB1 and bottoming out at HLA-C.

The study ran its PCR with 60 Vbeta and 13 Jbeta primers. Profiled with immunoSEQ multiplex PCR; TCRdb holds only in-frame clones, not every one. The profile shows some 200,000 clones, roughly four fifths of them singletons. V shed 0 bases and J shed 0 bases, with 12 bases lying between them. Germline CDR1 is LGHNA and CDR2 is YNFKEQ. This CDR3 contains 17 residues. The chain has TRBV4-2 and TRBJ2-4, with D tentatively TRBD1 (5 bases). Source material: PBMCs. This TCR came from a woman aged 18-29 years in good health and CMV-seronegative. The CDR3, as DNA: TGTGCCAGCAGCCAAGAAAGGATGGGGCTAGCCAAAAACATTCAGTACTTC. This codes for CASSQERMGLAKNIQYF.